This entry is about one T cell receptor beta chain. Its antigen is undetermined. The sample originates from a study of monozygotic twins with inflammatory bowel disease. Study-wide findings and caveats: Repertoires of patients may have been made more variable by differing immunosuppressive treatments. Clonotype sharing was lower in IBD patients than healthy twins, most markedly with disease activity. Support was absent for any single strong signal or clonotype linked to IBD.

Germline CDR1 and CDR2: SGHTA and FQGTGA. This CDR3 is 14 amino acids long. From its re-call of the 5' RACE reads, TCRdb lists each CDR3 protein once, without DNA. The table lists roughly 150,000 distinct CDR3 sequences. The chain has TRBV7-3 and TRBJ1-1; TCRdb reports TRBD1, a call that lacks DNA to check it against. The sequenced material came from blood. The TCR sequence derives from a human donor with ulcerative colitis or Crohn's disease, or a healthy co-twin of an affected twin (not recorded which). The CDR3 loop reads CASSLTPGVAEAFF.